This TCR beta chain stems from a study of blood T cell repertoires in COVID-19. As for the study in general: PBMCs, B-cell-depleted T cells, or T cells provided the cDNA or gDNA that made up the material.

V gave up 3 bases and J gave up 0 bases, with 6 bases separating them. This CDR3 has 13 amino acids. The germline CDR1 and CDR2 sequences are SQVTM and ANQGSEA. The data were produced by immunoSEQ multiplex PCR, yet TCRdb's version contains in-frame clones alone and is incomplete. The sample shows under 200,000 clones, approximately 87% of them seen only once. V gene TRBV29-1 combines with J gene TRBJ2-1; perhaps TRBD2 as D (5 bases). This clonotype originated in a woman in her fifties or sixties who had recovered from COVID-19. Sequencing was performed on PBMCs or T cells enriched from blood (not recorded which). This chain's CDR3 is CSVDSDSYNEQFF. In DNA, the CDR3 is TGCAGCGTTGATAGCGACTCCTACAATGAGCAGTTCTTC.